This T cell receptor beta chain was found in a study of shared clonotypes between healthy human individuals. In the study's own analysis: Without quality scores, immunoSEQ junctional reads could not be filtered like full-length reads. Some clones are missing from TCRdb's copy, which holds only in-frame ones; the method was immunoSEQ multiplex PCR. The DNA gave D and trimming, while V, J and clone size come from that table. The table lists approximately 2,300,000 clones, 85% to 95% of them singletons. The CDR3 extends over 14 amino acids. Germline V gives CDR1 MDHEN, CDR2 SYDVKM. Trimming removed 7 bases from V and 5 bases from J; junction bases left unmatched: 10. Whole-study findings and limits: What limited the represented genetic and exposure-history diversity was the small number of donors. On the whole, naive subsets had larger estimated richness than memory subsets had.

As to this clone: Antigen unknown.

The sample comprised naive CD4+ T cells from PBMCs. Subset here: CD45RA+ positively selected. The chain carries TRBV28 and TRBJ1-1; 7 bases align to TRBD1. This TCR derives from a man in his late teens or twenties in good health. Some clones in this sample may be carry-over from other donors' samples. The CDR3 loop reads CASITPGRGTEAFF. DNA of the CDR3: TGTGCCAGCATCACCCCAGGCAGGGGGACTGAAGCTTTCTTT.